Listed here are 28 T cell receptor beta chains from one sample, sequenced in a study of blood T cell repertoires in COVID-19. The method was immunoSEQ multiplex PCR; TCRdb's version includes in-frame clones alone and lacks a portion of them. Here the sample spans 380,000 or so clones, approximately 88% being singletons. Sequencing used PBMCs or T cells enriched from blood (not recorded which). The receptor set was obtained from a woman in her thirties with acute COVID-19.

V is TRBV5-4 and J is TRBJ2-2; TRBD1 matches 10 bases. The CDR3 loop spans 16 amino acids. V was clipped by 4 bases and J by 7 bases; unmatched bases: 10. CDR1 SGHNT and CDR2 YYREEE come from the germline V gene (reference sequence). The CDR3 nucleotides read TGTGCCAGCAGCGAGGGGACAGGGGCCGGCATCGGGGAGCTGTTTTTT. This codes for CASSEGTGAGIGELFF.

This chain links TRBV24-1 with TRBJ2-7; D may be TRBD1 (6 bases). Between the trimmed V and J ends, which lost 4 bases and 3 bases, there was a span of 9 bases. This CDR3 contains 13 residues. Germline V CDR1 and CDR2: KGHDR, SFDVKD. The CDR3 DNA follows: TGTGCCACCAGTGACCTGGACAGCTACGAGCAGTACTTC. This encodes CATSDLDSYEQYF.

V and J are TRBV7-2 and TRBJ2-7; TRBD2 aligns across 8 bases. V was clipped by 7 bases and J by 4 bases; unmatched bases: 15. Germline lookup yields CDR1 SGHTA and CDR2 FQGNSA. CDR3 size: 16 residues. Here the CDR3 reads CASTWAGGNPIYEQYF. CDR3 nucleotide sequence: TGTGCCAGCACCTGGGCGGGGGGCAACCCGATTTACGAGCAGTACTTC.

This chain connects TRBV19 to TRBJ1-6, with 8 bases identical to TRBD1. The germline V gene has CDR1 LNHDA and CDR2 SQIVND (reference sequence). The CDR3 extends over 13 amino acids. V trimming: 8 bases; J trimming: 6 bases; junction bases outside the gene matches: 3. CDR3 in amino acids: CASGDRFNSPLHF. As DNA, the CDR3 is TGTGCCAGTGGGGACAGGTTTAATTCACCCCTCCACTTT.

The chain uses TRBV5-5 and TRBJ1-1, with a tentative D call TRBD1 (5 bases). Germline V CDR1 and CDR2: SGHKS, YYEKEE (reference sequence). The CDR3 loop spans 16 amino acids. V lost 0 bases and J 10 bases, leaving 22 bases between the germline ends. The CDR3 region is CASSLAGDGLAGRAFF. The CDR3 bases are TGTGCCAGCAGCTTGGCGGGGGACGGGTTAGCAGGTCGAGCTTTCTTT. The full variable domain, with the rest looked up from reference TRBV5-5 and TRBJ1-1, is DAGVTQSPTHLIKTRGQQVTLRCSPISGHKSVSWYQQVLGQGPQFIFQYYEKEERGRGNFPDRFSARQFPNYSSELNVNALLLGDSALYLCASSLAGDGLAGRAFFGQGTRLTVV.

The chain joins TRBV7-9 to TRBJ1-4, with D unclear. Trimming took 1 base from V and 3 from J, leaving 12 bases between them. Per the germline V gene, CDR1 is SEHNR and CDR2 is FQNEAQ (reference sequence). The CDR3 has 16 amino acids. CDR3: CASSLGSGNSNEKLFF. DNA for the CDR3: TGTGCCAGCAGCTTAGGGTCCGGGAACTCTAATGAAAAACTGTTTTTT. Full variable domain (outside the CDR3, taken from reference TRBV7-9 and TRBJ1-4): DTGVSQNPRHKITKRGQNVTFRCDPISEHNRLYWYRQTLGQGPEFLTYFQNEAQLEKSRLLSDRFSAERPKGSFSTLEIQRTEQGDSAMYLCASSLGSGNSNEKLFFGSGTQLSVL.

The chain has TRBV7-2 and TRBJ1-1, with 10 bases aligning to TRBD1. The CDR3 is 14 amino acids. Germline values: CDR1 SGHTA, CDR2 FQGNSA. With 0 bases clipped from V and 10 bases from J, the junction kept 5 bases outside the gene matches. CDR3 sequence reads: CASSLATGGQGAFF. CDR3 sequence (DNA): TGTGCCAGCAGCTTAGCGACAGGGGGCCAAGGAGCTTTCTTT. Together with reference TRBV7-2 and TRBJ1-1, the CDR3 gives the full variable domain: GAGVSQSPSNKVTEKGKDVELRCDPISGHTALYWYRQSLGQGLEFLIYFQGNSAPDKSGLPSDRFSAERTGGSVSTLTIQRTQQEDSAVYLCASSLATGGQGAFFGQGTRLTVV.

The chain combines TRBV24-1 with TRBJ2-1, with D possibly TRBD1 on 7 matching bases. V was clipped by 4 bases and J by 3 bases, with 27 bases between them. The length of the CDR3 is 20 residues. Germline V CDR1 and CDR2: KGHDR, SFDVKD. The CDR3 bases are TGTGCCACCAGTGACCCATCAGGGGGGCAGGGACGATCTAGCTACAATGAGCAGTTCTTC. This translates into CATSDPSGGQGRSSYNEQFF.

The rearrangement joins TRBV5-1 to TRBJ2-3; 12 bases are shared with TRBD2. The trim removed 4 bases at V and 4 bases at J, leaving 10 bases unmatched. This CDR3 is built from 17 residues. Germline lookup yields CDR1 SGHRS and CDR2 YFSETQ. CDR3 protein: CASSDRTSGVGADTQYF. In DNA form, the CDR3 reads TGCGCCAGCAGCGACAGGACTAGCGGGGTGGGGGCAGATACGCAGTATTTT.

The chain links TRBV7-9 to TRBJ1-4; maybe TRBD1 (6 bases). The CDR3 length is 14 residues. V was pared by 5 bases and J by 8 bases, with 15 bases between. Germline V gene sequence: CDR1 SEHNR, CDR2 FQNEAQ (reference sequence). The DNA for the CDR3 is TGTGCCAGCAGCCAAAAAACAGGGACCGAAAAACTGTTTTTT. Protein product: CASSQKTGTEKLFF.

J is TRBJ2-6 and V is TRBV4-3; TRBD2 aligns across 7 bases. Germline values: CDR1 LGHNA, CDR2 YSLEER. CDR3 length equals 16 residues. J gave up 2 bases and V 0 bases, and 1 base lay outside the gene matches. The CDR3 reads CASSQDLAAGANVLTF. The CDR3 DNA sequence: TGCGCCAGCAGCCAAGACCTAGCGGCTGGGGCCAACGTCCTGACTTTC.

The chain carries TRBV6-2 or TRBV6-3 and TRBJ2-3; TRBD1 agrees at 9 bases. This CDR3 spans 16 amino acids. V lost 0 bases to trimming and J lost 4 bases; unmatched junction nucleotides: 5. The germline V gene has CDR1 MNHEY and CDR2 SVGEGT. CDR3 in amino acids: CASSYSGTGNADTQYF. CDR3 in DNA: TGTGCCAGCAGTTACTCCGGGACAGGGAACGCAGATACGCAGTATTTT.

The chain recombines TRBV10-3 with TRBJ1-2; 10 bases are a match to TRBD1. Germline-derived CDR1 and CDR2 are ENHRY and SYGVKD. This CDR3 spans 14 amino acids. V dropped 6 bases and J dropped 2; count of bases not matched to a gene: 3. The CDR3 DNA reads TGTGCCATCAGGGCGGGACAGGGGAACTATGGCTACACCTTC. Translating gives CAIRAGQGNYGYTF.

V is TRBV7-3 and J is TRBJ1-2; D possibly corresponds to TRBD1 (5 bases). Trimming pared 1 base from V and 8 bases from J, leaving 14 bases between. This CDR3 comprises 14 residues. From germline, CDR1 is SGHTA and CDR2 FQGTGA. In DNA, the CDR3 is TGTGCCAGCAGCTTAAATCCAGGGAGGTTCGGCTACACCTTC. Translation: CASSLNPGRFGYTF.

On this clone: Other DNA sequences in this sample translate to the same CDR3. V usage is TRBV19 and J usage is TRBJ1-5; no clear D gene. This CDR3 contains 15 residues. Between the trimmed V and J ends, which lost 3 bases and 2 bases, there was a span of 11 bases. The V gene's germline CDR1 is LNHDA and CDR2 SQIVND (reference sequence). Here the CDR3 DNA reads TGTGCCAGTAGTATTGGTGGGCGCGGCAATCAGCCCCAGCATTTT. This translates into CASSIGGRGNQPQHF.

The genes are TRBV11-3 and TRBJ1-1, with D possibly matching TRBD1 (6 bases). The CDR3 runs to 15 residues. Germline assignment: CDR1 SGHNT and CDR2 YENEEA. V was trimmed by 5 bases and J by 5 bases, leaving 18 bases between them. CDR3 nucleotides: TGTGCCAGCAGCCTACGGGGGGCAACGGGGACTGAAGCTTTCTTT. Translated, it gives CASSLRGATGTEAFF. The entire variable domain, with the rest obtained from reference TRBV11-3 and TRBJ1-1, is as follows: EAGVVQSPRYKIIEKKQPVAFWCNPISGHNTLYWYLQNLGQGPELLIRYENEEAVDDSQLPKDRFSAERLKGVDSTLKIQPAELGDSAVYLCASSLRGATGTEAFFGQGTRLTVV.

This clone was detected once. The V and J genes are TRBV28 and TRBJ1-2; tentative D call: TRBD1 (5 bases). The ends were cut back, 9 bases at V and 4 bases at J, with 18 bases in the middle. Germline CDR1 reads MDHEN; CDR2 reads SYDVKM. The CDR3 consists of 14 residues. The CDR3 is CASFYKQGGYGYTF. DNA of the CDR3: TGTGCCAGTTTTTATAAGCAGGGCGGCTATGGCTACACCTTC.

The V gene is TRBV7-9, the J gene TRBJ2-6, with 7 bases fitting TRBD1. CDR3 length equals 14 residues. With V trimmed by 4 bases and J by 3 bases, 0 bases remained unmatched. Germline V CDR1 and CDR2: SEHNR, FQNEAQ (reference sequence). This CDR3 is CASSSGGGANVLTF. In DNA, the CDR3 is TGTGCCAGCAGCTCAGGGGGTGGGGCCAACGTCCTGACTTTC.

This clone showed up just a few times. This rearrangement joins TRBV7-3 to TRBJ2-1; D gene ambiguous. Trimming stripped 2 bases from V and 5 bases from J, with 7 bases between. Germline V gene sequence: CDR1 SGHTA, CDR2 FQGTGA. The CDR3 has 13 residues. CDR3 amino acids: CASSLGSNNEQFF. CDR3 DNA: TGTGCCAGCAGCTTAGGCAGTAACAATGAGCAGTTCTTC. Supplemented by reference TRBV7-3 and TRBJ2-1, the full variable domain reads GAGVSQTPSNKVTEKGKYVELRCDPISGHTALYWYRQSLGQGPEFLIYFQGTGAADDSGLPNDRFFAVRPEGSVSTLKIQRTERGDSAVYLCASSLGSNNEQFFGPGTRLTVL.

The chain recombines TRBV2 with TRBJ2-7; 7 nucleotides match TRBD2. The germline V gene has CDR1 SNHLY and CDR2 FYNNEI. V shed 6 bases, J shed 2 bases, and the junction held 7 bases outside the gene matches. CDR3 length equals 14 residues. CDR3 bases: TGTGCCAGCAGGCCCAGGGCGGGGGCCTACGAGCAGTACTTC. Encoded protein: CASRPRAGAYEQYF.

V usage is TRBV6-4 and J usage is TRBJ1-1; no firm D call. The CDR3 has 13 amino acids. V lost 0 bases to trimming and J lost 6 bases, with 8 bases between them. Germline V gene lookup returns CDR1 MRHNA and CDR2 SNTAGT. CDR3 sequence: CASSDSGDSEAFF. The CDR3, as DNA: TGTGCCAGCAGTGACTCGGGTGACTCTGAAGCTTTCTTT.

The rearrangement links TRBV7-9 to TRBJ1-6; D possibly corresponds to TRBD1 (6 bases). This CDR3 has 14 amino acids. Trimming cost V 5 bases and J 9 bases, with 14 bases left between them. Germline assignment: CDR1 SEHNR and CDR2 FQNEAQ (reference sequence). The DNA of the CDR3 is TGTGCCAGCAGCCTAGGACAGCCGCTTTCACCCCTCCACTTT. Translated: CASSLGQPLSPLHF.

V usage is TRBV2 and J usage is TRBJ1-5; D is undetermined. Germline V gene lookup returns CDR1 SNHLY and CDR2 FYNNEI. V was clipped by 0 bases and J by 4 bases, with 7 bases between them. The CDR3 is 14 amino acids. The CDR3, as DNA: TGTGCCAGCAGTGAAGCGTCGAGGAATCAGCCCCAGCATTTT. This codes for CASSEASRNQPQHF.

This clone was counted a single time. The CDR3 bases are TGTGCCAGCAGCCCATCGTCCGGCGGGGGGGCTCGGGTGACAGATACGCAGTATTTT. Translation: CASSPSSGGGARVTDTQYF. The rearrangement joins TRBV14 to TRBJ2-3, with TRBD2 matching 9 bases. Germline-derived CDR1 and CDR2 are SGHDN and FVKESK. With V trimmed by 4 bases and J by 3 bases, 17 bases remained unmatched. The CDR3 has 19 amino acids.

This rearrangement joins TRBV13 to TRBJ2-7; D gene ambiguous. CDR3 length: 14 amino acids. CDR1 PRHDT and CDR2 FYEKMQ come from the germline V gene (reference sequence). Trimming took 0 bases from V and 0 from J, leaving 6 bases between them. CDR3 region: CASSLGLSSYEQYF. The DNA for the CDR3 is TGTGCCAGCAGCTTAGGACTGAGCTCCTACGAGCAGTACTTC.

The rearrangement uses TRBV12-3 or TRBV12-4 and TRBJ1-2; D is unresolved. This CDR3 is built from 12 residues. V was pared by 6 bases and J by 4 bases, with 9 bases between. The CDR3 DNA reads as TGTGCCAGCAGCCCGGGAGGCTATGGCTACACCTTC. Protein product: CASSPGGYGYTF.

V gene TRBV7-9 combines with J gene TRBJ1-6; D unclear. The CDR3 has 16 amino acids. The ends were cut back, 3 bases at V and 5 bases at J, with 14 bases in the middle. Germline V gene sequence: CDR1 SEHNR, CDR2 FQNEAQ (reference sequence). CDR3 loop: CASSFEAWIHNSPLHF. Here the CDR3 DNA reads TGTGCCAGCAGCTTCGAGGCTTGGATCCATAATTCACCCCTCCACTTT.

The genes are TRBV19 and TRBJ1-6; 11 bases map to TRBD1. With V trimmed by 5 bases and J by 8 bases, 2 bases remained unmatched. The CDR3 is 14 amino acids. Per germline, CDR1 LNHDA and CDR2 SQIVND (reference sequence). Here the CDR3 reads CASSAGQGDSPLHF. CDR3 DNA: TGTGCCAGTAGTGCGGGACAGGGGGATTCACCCCTCCACTTT.